This T cell receptor beta chain was recorded in a study of blood T cell repertoires in COVID-19. Background on the study: Material from acute and convalescent COVID-19 was sourced from the United States, Italy and Spain. PBMCs, B-cell-depleted T cells, or T cells provided the cDNA or gDNA that made up the material.

The authors' processing: Reference gene primers were amplified, and this amplification served to estimate nucleated cell counts. Profiled with immunoSEQ multiplex PCR; TCRdb holds only in-frame clones, not every one. V, J and clone size were drawn from that table, and D and trimming were deduced from the DNA. The repertoire holds 540,000 or so clones, with 85% to 90% as singletons. The Seattle site enrolled patients during active infection and followed them longitudinally. The germline CDR1 and CDR2 sequences are MGHRA and YSYEKL. This CDR3 has 17 amino acids. Trimming cost V 0 bases and J 1 base, with 15 bases left between them.

V usage is TRBV4-1 and J usage is TRBJ1-2, with D perhaps TRBD1 (5 bases). This TCR derives from a woman between 45 and 60 years old with COVID-19, enrolled during active disease. The sequenced sample consisted of peripheral blood. The CDR3 reads CASSQEGFGADNYGYTF. DNA for the CDR3: TGCGCCAGCAGCCAAGAAGGATTTGGGGCCGATAACTATGGCTACACCTTC.